A selection of T cell receptor beta chains follows, all from one sample in a study of response to subunit inactivated influenza vaccine. TCRdb independently ran MiXCR on the RT-PCR reads; one entry per CDR3 protein. The sample has over 400,000 distinct CDR3 sequences; roughly 9.7% are singletons. The specimen was PBMCs from blood, collected roughly 45 days after vaccination. Receptors originate from a man aged 50 or older who received an inactivated influenza vaccine. Both conserved end residues are part of each CDR3. D genes are given only for firm matches. Some rows have no size entry. The others give once, few or many, or a class for an expanded clone.

-	TRBV29-1	-	TRBJ2-1	TGCAGCTCCAGTGGGGGGACTTACAATGAGCAGTTCTTC	CSSSGGTYNEQFF
few	TRBV7-9	TRBD2	TRBJ2-3	TGTGCCAGCAGCTTATGGGCGGGAGGACAAACAGATACGCAGTATTTT	CASSLWAGGQTDTQYF
-	TRBV7-6	TRBD2	TRBJ2-1	TGTGCCAGCAGCCAAAGCTATCGGGGGGGGCCCCACAATGAGCAGTTCTTC	CASSQSYRGGPHNEQFF
-	TRBV6-2/TRBV6-3	TRBD2	TRBJ2-1	TGTGCCAGCAGCAAGGGACTAGCGGGAGAAGGGGATCGCAATGAGCAGTTCTTC	CASSKGLAGEGDRNEQFF
many	TRBV15	-	TRBJ1-2	TGTGCCACCAGCAGAGATTTAGGCCCAGGGGACTATGGCTACACCTTC	CATSRDLGPGDYGYTF
-	TRBV2	-	TRBJ2-3	TGTGCCAGCCGCTACAGTACAGATACGCAGTATTTT	CASRYSTDTQYF
few	TRBV21-1	-	TRBJ1-5	TGTGCCAGCAGCAAATTGCGGTGGACAGGGAAGGGATCTCAGCCCCAGCATTTT	CASSKLRWTGKGSQPQHF
-	TRBV5-5	-	TRBJ2-5	TGTGCCAGCAGCAACCAACGGGGGGCTAGGGAGACCCAGTACTTC	CASSNQRGARETQYF
few	TRBV28	-	TRBJ2-1	TGTGCCAGCAGTTGCTCCCCTAGCGCCCATCCTTACAATGAGCAGTTCTTC	CASSCSPSAHPYNEQFF
few	TRBV10-3	-	TRBJ2-5	TGTGCCATCAGTGAGTCTGGCGGAGCGATGTACCAAGAGACCCAGTACTTC	CAISESGGAMYQETQYF
few	TRBV4-2	TRBD2	TRBJ2-3	TGTGCCAGCAGCCGCAGGACTAGCGGGAGGATTTCGGGGGATACGCAGTATTTT	CASSRRTSGRISGDTQYF
few	TRBV5-1	TRBD1	TRBJ2-7	TGCGCCAGCAGCTCTCGACAGGGTGGATCCAACGAGCAGTACTTC	CASSSRQGGSNEQYF
few	TRBV7-6	-	TRBJ2-3	TGTGCCAGCAGCTCGTTAGGGGCGGGGCGACGGGATACGCAGTATTTT	CASSSLGAGRRDTQYF
many	TRBV29-1	TRBD2	TRBJ2-1	TGCAGCGTTGAAACGGGGGGGTTTGAGCAGTTCTTC	CSVETGGFEQFF
many	TRBV9	-	TRBJ2-5	TGTGCCAGCAGCGTAGGGACAGTCGGACAAGAGACCCAGTACTTC	CASSVGTVGQETQYF
-	TRBV6-4	-	TRBJ1-1	TGTGCCAGCAGTGAAACTCCGGGACTCTGGGCTTTCTTT	CASSETPGLWAFF
few	TRBV11-2	-	TRBJ2-2	TGTGCCAGCAGCTTGCCGGTGAACACCGGGGAGCTGTTTTTT	CASSLPVNTGELFF
-	TRBV20-1	TRBD2	TRBJ2-1	TGCAGTGCTAGAGGAAGCGGGAGCGGCTACAATGAGCAGTTCTTC	CSARGSGSGYNEQFF
-	TRBV15	-	TRBJ2-5	TGTGCCACCAGCAGAGGGACGCGGACGGTGCAAGAGACCCAGTACTTC	CATSRGTRTVQETQYF
-	TRBV7-9	-	TRBJ2-3	TGTGCCAGCAGGGCGGCGGGCGGAGGCACAGATACGCAGTATTTT	CASRAAGGGTDTQYF
few	TRBV6-1	-	TRBJ1-5	TGTGCCAGCAATAAAGAGTCGGGCAATCAGCCCCAGCATTTT	CASNKESGNQPQHF
many	TRBV27	TRBD2	TRBJ2-7	TGTGCCAGCAGTTCGGGAAGCGGGGGTTACGAGCAGTACTTC	CASSSGSGGYEQYF
many	TRBV5-1	TRBD2	TRBJ2-3	TGCGCCAGCCTAGCGGGAGTAGGGTCGAGCACAGATACGCAGTATTTT	CASLAGVGSSTDTQYF
-	TRBV7-9	-	TRBJ2-7	TGTGCCAGCAGCCGAGGGGGGGTTATTGACGAGCAGTACTTC	CASSRGGVIDEQYF
many	TRBV28	-	TRBJ2-2	TGTGCCAGCAGTTCAATCTGGATAGGGCAGGGCCACACCGGGGAGCTGTTTTTT	CASSSIWIGQGHTGELFF
many	TRBV20-1	-	TRBJ2-2	TGCAGTGCTAGATTTTCCGGGACAACCGGGGAGCTGTTTTTT	CSARFSGTTGELFF
-	TRBV20-1	TRBD1	TRBJ1-4	TGCAGTGCACCGATGGGCAGGGGGCGTTTGTCTAATGAAAAACTGTTTTTT	CSAPMGRGRLSNEKLFF
-	TRBV6-2/TRBV6-3	TRBD1	TRBJ2-1	TGTGCCAGCCAGTGGGACAGGGGGTCCTACAATGAGCAGTTCTTC	CASQWDRGSYNEQFF
few	TRBV30	-	TRBJ2-1	TGTGCCTGGAGTAGGGTGGGGTGGAATGAGCAGTTCTTC	CAWSRVGWNEQFF
few	TRBV6-5	-	TRBJ1-1	TGTGCCAGCAGTTCTCGGGGGACTGAAGCTTTCTTT	CASSSRGTEAFF
many	TRBV7-9	TRBD1	TRBJ1-1	TGTGCCAGCAGCCGCGACCGGACAGGGCGTCACACTGAAGCTTTCTTT	CASSRDRTGRHTEAFF